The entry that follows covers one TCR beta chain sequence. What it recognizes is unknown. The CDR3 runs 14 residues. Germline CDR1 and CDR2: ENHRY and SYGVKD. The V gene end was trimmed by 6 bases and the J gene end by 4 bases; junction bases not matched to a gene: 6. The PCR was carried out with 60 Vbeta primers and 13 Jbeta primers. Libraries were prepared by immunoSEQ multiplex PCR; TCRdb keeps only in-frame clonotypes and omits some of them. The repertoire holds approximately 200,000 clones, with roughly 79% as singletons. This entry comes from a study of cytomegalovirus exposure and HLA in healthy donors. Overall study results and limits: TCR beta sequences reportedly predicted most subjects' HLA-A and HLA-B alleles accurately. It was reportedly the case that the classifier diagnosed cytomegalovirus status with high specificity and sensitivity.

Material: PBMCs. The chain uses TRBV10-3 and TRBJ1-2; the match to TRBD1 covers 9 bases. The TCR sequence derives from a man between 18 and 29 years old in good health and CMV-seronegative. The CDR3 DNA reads TGTGCCATCAGAACCGACAGGGGGGTCTATGGCTACACCTTC. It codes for CAIRTDRGVYGYTF.